What follows describes a single TCR beta chain. The data derive from a study of T cells of healthy individuals. TCRdb reanalysed the 5' RACE reads using MiXCR and keeps one entry per CDR3 protein. The table lists about 96,000 distinct CDR3 sequences, approximately 16% of them singletons. V was cut by 1 base and J by 3 bases, with 5 bases left in between. The CDR3 loop spans 13 amino acids. CDR1 and CDR2 from the germline V gene are SGHDT and YYEEEE. The J gene is TRBJ1-5, the V gene TRBV5-6; unclear D gene. The clonotype was recovered from a human donor in good health. The CDR3 nucleotides are TGTGCCAGCAGCTTGAAGCACAATCAGCCCCAGCATTTT. Translated, it gives CASSLKHNQPQHF.